The rows below give T cell receptor beta chains drawn from one sample of a study of long-term antiretroviral therapy in people with HIV. Profiling relied on immunoSEQ multiplex PCR, and the TCRdb table lists in-frame clones only, not all of them. The data hold around 21,000 clones, with around four fifths observed a single time. The sequences come from unsorted PBMCs, collected roughly 4 years after starting antiretroviral therapy. These receptors came from a man between 18 and 29 years old with HIV. Each CDR3 is given with its conserved first and last residue. D genes are given only for firm matches. Expanded clones are given a class, and other clones once, few, many or no size at all.

j_gene | v_gene | d_gene | abundance | CDR3nt | CDR3aa
TRBJ1-6 | TRBV15 | NA | NA | TGTGCCACCAGCAGAGAAAGAGTGATAAATTCACCCCTCCACTTT | CATSRERVINSPLHF
TRBJ2-5 | TRBV15 | TRBD1 | NA | TGTGCCACCAGCAGAGGACAGGGCGAGGAGACCCAGTACTTC | CATSRGQGEETQYF
TRBJ1-2 | TRBV27 | TRBD1 | NA | TGTGCCAGCAGTTCAGGGGGGGGGTTCGGTGGCTACACCTTC | CASSSGGGFGGYTF
TRBJ2-5 | TRBV5-1 | TRBD1 | NA | TGCGCCAGCAGCCCGAGGACAGGCGTAGAAGAGACCCAGTACTTC | CASSPRTGVEETQYF
TRBJ1-1 | TRBV2 | NA | few | TGTGCCAGCTGTACACACATGAACACTGAAGCTTTCTTT | CASCTHMNTEAFF
TRBJ2-2 | TRBV7-2 | TRBD2 | NA | TGTGCCAGCAGCTTAGTCGGCGGGGGGAACACCGGGGAGCTGTTTTTT | CASSLVGGGNTGELFF
TRBJ1-6 | TRBV27 | TRBD1 | NA | TGTGCCAGCACCCTGGCCGGGACAGGGGGAAATTCACCCCTCCACTTT | CASTLAGTGGNSPLHF
TRBJ1-6 | TRBV2 | NA | NA | TGTGCCAGCAGTGGCGACGGACTCACCTATAATTCACCCCTCCACTTT | CASSGDGLTYNSPLHF
TRBJ2-1 | TRBV4-2 | NA | NA | TGTGCCAGCAGCCAGCAAACAGGGCCGGCCTACAATGAGCAGTTCTTC | CASSQQTGPAYNEQFF
TRBJ1-4 | TRBV5-1 | TRBD1 | NA | TGCGCCAGCAGAGGACAGGGAACTAATGAAAAACTGTTTTTT | CASRGQGTNEKLFF